This T cell receptor (beta chain) was recorded in a study of blood T cells in healthy people across ages. The authors ran a second PCR of about 6 to 11 cycles using a sample-barcoded 5' primer and a J-beta primer mix. TCRdb processed the 5' RACE reads anew with MiXCR; each CDR3 protein has one entry. The table includes about 1.4 million distinct CDR3 sequences, 59% detected once. Sequencing input: blood. The clonotype comes from a man aged 18 to 29 in good health.

Written as DNA, the CDR3 is TGTGCCACCCACCGGACGGGGCCGAGCAATGAGCAGTTCTTC. It translates to CATHRTGPSNEQFF. J is TRBJ2-1 and V is TRBV27, with D possibly called TRBD1 or TRBD2 (5 bases each). Deletions cut 10 bases from V and 6 bases from J, with 19 bases between. The CDR3 spans 14 residues. CDR1 and CDR2 (germline): MNHEY, SMNVEV (reference sequence).